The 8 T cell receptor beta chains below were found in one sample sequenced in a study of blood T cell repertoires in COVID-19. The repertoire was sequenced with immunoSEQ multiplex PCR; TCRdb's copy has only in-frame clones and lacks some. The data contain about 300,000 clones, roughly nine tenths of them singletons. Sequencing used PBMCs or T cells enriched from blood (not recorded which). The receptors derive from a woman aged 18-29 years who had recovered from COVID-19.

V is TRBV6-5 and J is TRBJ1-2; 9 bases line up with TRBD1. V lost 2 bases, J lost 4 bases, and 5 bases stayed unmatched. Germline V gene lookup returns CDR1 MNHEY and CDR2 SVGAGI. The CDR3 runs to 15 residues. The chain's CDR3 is CASSYVTGGSYGYTF. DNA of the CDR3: TGTGCCAGCAGTTACGTAACAGGGGGCAGCTATGGCTACACCTTC.

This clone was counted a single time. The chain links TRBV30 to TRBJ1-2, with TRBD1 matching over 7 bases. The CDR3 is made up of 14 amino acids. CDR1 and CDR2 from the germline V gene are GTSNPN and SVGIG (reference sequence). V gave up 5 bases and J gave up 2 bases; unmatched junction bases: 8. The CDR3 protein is CAWDPGQWNYGYTF. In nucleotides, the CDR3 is TGTGCCTGGGATCCGGGACAGTGGAACTATGGCTACACCTTC.

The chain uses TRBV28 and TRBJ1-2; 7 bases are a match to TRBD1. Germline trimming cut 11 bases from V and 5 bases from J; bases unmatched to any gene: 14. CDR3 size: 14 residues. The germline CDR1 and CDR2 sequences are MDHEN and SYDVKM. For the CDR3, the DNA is TGTGCCTGCGGGAGGCAGGGGGTATCATATGGCTACACCTTC. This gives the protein CACGRQGVSYGYTF.

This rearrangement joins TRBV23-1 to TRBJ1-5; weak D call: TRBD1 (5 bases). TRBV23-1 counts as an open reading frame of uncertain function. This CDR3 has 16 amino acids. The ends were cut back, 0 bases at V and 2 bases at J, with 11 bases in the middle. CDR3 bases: TGCGCCAGCAGTCAATCAGGGCAGGGCCGCAATCAGCCCCAGCATTTT. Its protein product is CASSQSGQGRNQPQHF.

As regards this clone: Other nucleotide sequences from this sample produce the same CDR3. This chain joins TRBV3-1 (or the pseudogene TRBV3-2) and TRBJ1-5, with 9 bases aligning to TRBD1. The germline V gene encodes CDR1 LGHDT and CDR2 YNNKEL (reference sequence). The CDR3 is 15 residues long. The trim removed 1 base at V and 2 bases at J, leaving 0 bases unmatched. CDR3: CASSQGTGGNQPQHF. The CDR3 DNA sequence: TGTGCCAGCAGCCAAGGGACAGGGGGCAATCAGCCCCAGCATTTT.

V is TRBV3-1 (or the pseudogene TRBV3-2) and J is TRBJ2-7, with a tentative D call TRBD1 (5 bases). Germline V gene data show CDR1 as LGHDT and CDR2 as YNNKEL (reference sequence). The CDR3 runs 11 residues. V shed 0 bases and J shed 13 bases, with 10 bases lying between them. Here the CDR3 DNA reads TGTGCCAGCAGCCAAGATAAGGACACATACTTC. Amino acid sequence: CASSQDKDTYF.

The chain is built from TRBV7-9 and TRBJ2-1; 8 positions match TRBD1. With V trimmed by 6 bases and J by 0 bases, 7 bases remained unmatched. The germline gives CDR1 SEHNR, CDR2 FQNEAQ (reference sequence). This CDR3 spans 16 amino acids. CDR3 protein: CASSQNDRGSYNEQFF. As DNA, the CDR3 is TGTGCCAGCAGTCAAAACGACAGGGGCTCCTACAATGAGCAGTTCTTC.

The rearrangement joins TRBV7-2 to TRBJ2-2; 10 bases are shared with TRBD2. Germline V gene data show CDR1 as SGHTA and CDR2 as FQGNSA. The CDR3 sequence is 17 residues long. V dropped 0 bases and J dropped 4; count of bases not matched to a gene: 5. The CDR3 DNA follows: TGTGCCAGCAGCTTAGCCCGACTAGCGGGTGCCACCGGGGAGCTGTTTTTT. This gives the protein CASSLARLAGATGELFF.